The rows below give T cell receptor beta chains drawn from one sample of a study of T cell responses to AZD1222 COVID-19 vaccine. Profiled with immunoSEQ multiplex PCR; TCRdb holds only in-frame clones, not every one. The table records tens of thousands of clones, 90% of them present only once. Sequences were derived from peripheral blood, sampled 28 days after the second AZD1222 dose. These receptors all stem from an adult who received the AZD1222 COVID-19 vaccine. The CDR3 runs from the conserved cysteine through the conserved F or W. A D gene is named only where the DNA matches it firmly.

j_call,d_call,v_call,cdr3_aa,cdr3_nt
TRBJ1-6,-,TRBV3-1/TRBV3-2,CASSPPAQPLHF,TGTGCCAGCAGCCCGCCAGCCCAACCCCTCCACTTT
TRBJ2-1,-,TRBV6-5,CASKFRENEQFF,TGTGCCAGCAAGTTTCGGGAAAATGAGCAGTTCTTC
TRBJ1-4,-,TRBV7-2,CASSPEGYEKLFF,TGTGCCAGCAGCCCTGAGGGTTATGAAAAACTGTTTTTT
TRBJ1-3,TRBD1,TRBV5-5,CASSPGQTRGNTIYF,TGTGCCAGCAGCCCGGGACAGACTAGAGGAAACACCATATATTTT
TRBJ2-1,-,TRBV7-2,CASSPPSRQGDEQFF,TGTGCCAGCAGCCCGCCCTCAAGGCAGGGCGATGAGCAGTTCTTC
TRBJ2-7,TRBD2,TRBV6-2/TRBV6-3,CASSWTSGRQSRYEQYF,TGTGCCAGCAGTTGGACTAGCGGGAGGCAAAGTAGGTACGAGCAGTACTTC
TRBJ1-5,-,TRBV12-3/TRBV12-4,CASSFDWAYPQHF,TGTGCCAGCAGTTTTGATTGGGCCTATCCCCAGCATTTT
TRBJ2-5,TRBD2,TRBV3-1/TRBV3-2,CASSRTSGYFQETQYF,TGTGCCAGCAGCCGCACTAGCGGATATTTCCAAGAGACCCAGTACTTC
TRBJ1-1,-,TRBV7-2,CASSLDGPLAAEAFF,TGTGCCAGCAGCTTAGACGGGCCTCTTGCTGCTGAAGCTTTCTTT
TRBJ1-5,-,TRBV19,CASSIRRLDQPQHF,TGTGCCAGTAGTATCAGGAGATTAGATCAGCCCCAGCATTTT
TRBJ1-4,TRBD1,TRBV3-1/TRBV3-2,CASSRGQESAVLFF,TGTGCCAGCAGCCGCGGACAGGAATCCGCGGTTCTGTTTTTT
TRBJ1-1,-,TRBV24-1,CATSDPATGSTEAFF,TGTGCCACCAGTGACCCCGCAACGGGGTCCACTGAAGCTTTCTTT